The 30 T cell receptor beta chains below come from one sample, sequenced in a study of T cells in Graves' hyperthyroidism and ophthalmopathy (dated by TCRdb to 2018 to 2020). Receptor libraries were prepared by multiplex PCR. The data were produced on an Illumina HiSeq 2000. TCR beta CDR3 regions were amplified from RNA transcripts. For the first round of RT-PCR on the TCR CDR3, the HTBI primer set was used together with the Qiagen OneStep RT-PCR kit. The raw public data were reprocessed by TCRdb itself: fastp quality trimming at Q25, MiXCR clonotype calling, in-frame beta chains only. Rows matching on CDR3 protein sequence are summarized as one entry with the most common DNA and genes. This sample lists roughly 500,000 distinct CDR3 sequences; 40% to 50% were detected once. The leading ten clones occupy about 45% of the sample. Source material: peripheral blood or thyroid tissue (not recorded which). These receptors were collected from an adult woman with Graves' disease, either hyperthyroidism or ophthalmopathy (not recorded which).

This clonotype was counted at least ten times. At one boundary the junction diverges from the germline segment, which might be a read error. The V call is TRBV7-9, the J call TRBJ2-5; weak D call: TRBD2 (6 bases). Germline lookup yields CDR1 SEHNR and CDR2 FQNEAQ (reference sequence). The CDR3 is made up of 14 amino acids. CDR3 loop: CASSLGGTQETQYF. CDR3 nucleotides: TGCGCCAGCAGCTTGGGCGGGACCCAAGAGACCCAGTACTTC.

The chain couples TRBV5-1 to TRBJ2-7; D is perhaps TRBD2 (6 bases). The CDR3 totals 12 residues. Trimming cost V 3 bases and J 6 bases, with 10 bases left between them. Germline values: CDR1 SGHRS, CDR2 YFSETQ. DNA for the CDR3: TGCGCCAGCAGCTCCATCGGGGGCGAGCAGTACTTC. The encoded protein is CASSSIGGEQYF.

The genes are TRBV28 and TRBJ2-2; D possibly matches TRBD1 or TRBD2 (6 bases each). Germline loops: CDR1 MDHEN, CDR2 SYDVKM. This CDR3 is built from 14 residues. V shed 6 bases and J shed 3 bases, with 11 bases lying between them. The CDR3, as DNA: TGTGCCAGCAGAGGGGGGTGGGACACCGGGGAGCTGTTTTTT. It yields the protein CASRGGWDTGELFF.

V gene TRBV10-3 combines with J gene TRBJ2-5; 8 nucleotides line up with TRBD1. The CDR3 is 15 residues long. CDR1 and CDR2 (germline): ENHRY, SYGVKD. V was pared by 4 bases and J by 2 bases, with 6 bases of the junction left unmatched. The CDR3 is CAISVEDRVQETQYF. In DNA form, the CDR3 reads TGTGCCATCAGTGTCGAGGACAGGGTTCAAGAGACCCAGTACTTC.

The J gene is TRBJ2-7, the V gene TRBV5-5; 8 bases fit TRBD1. The trim removed 0 bases at V and 6 bases at J, leaving 2 bases unmatched. Germline V gene lookup returns CDR1 SGHKS and CDR2 YYEKEE (reference sequence). The CDR3 sequence is 13 residues long. The CDR3 is CASSLVTGGEQYF. CDR3 bases: TGTGCCAGCAGCTTGGTCACAGGGGGCGAGCAGTACTTC.

The sample holds many counts of this clonotype. The chain links TRBV7-2 to TRBJ1-1; a weak D match, TRBD1 (5 bases). CDR3 length: 14 residues. Trimming took off 5 bases at V and 1 base at J, with 11 bases between the two ends. The germline V gene has CDR1 SGHTA and CDR2 FQGNSA. The CDR3 sequence: CASSGGTANTEAFF. For the CDR3, the DNA is TGTGCCAGCAGCGGGGGGACGGCGAACACTGAAGCTTTCTTT. Looking up the rest from reference TRBV7-2 and TRBJ1-1 gives the full variable domain: GAGVSQSPSNKVTEKGKDVELRCDPISGHTALYWYRQSLGQGLEFLIYFQGNSAPDKSGLPSDRFSAERTGGSVSTLTIQRTQQEDSAVYLCASSGGTANTEAFFGQGTRLTVV.

On this clonotype: A read error may explain this, as a much larger clone is one base away. The rearrangement uses TRBV6-5 and TRBJ2-7; 7 nucleotides agree with TRBD1. This CDR3 is 15 amino acids long. The germline CDR1 and CDR2 sequences are MNHEY and SVGAGI. Trimming removed 8 bases from V and 2 bases from J; junction bases left unmatched: 12. The CDR3, as DNA: TGTGCCAGCGGGGAACAGGGGAGTGGGACCTACGAGCAGTACTTC. This encodes CASGEQGSGTYEQYF.

Notes on this clonotype: One end of the junction does not line up with germline, which may come from a read error. The gene calls are TRBV25-1 and TRBJ1-1, with D uncertain. From germline, CDR1 is MGHDK and CDR2 SYGVNS. The CDR3 runs to 13 residues. Here the CDR3 reads CASSESSNTGAFF. The CDR3 region has the DNA TGTGCCAGCAGTGAATCGTCGAACACTGGAGCTTTCTTT.

This clonotype was seen a handful of times. At one of its ends the junction is not consistent with the germline gene, which may arise from a read error. The rearrangement joins TRBV5-1 to TRBJ2-2; D might be TRBD2 (5 bases). The germline gives CDR1 SGHRS, CDR2 YFSETQ. This CDR3 has 16 residues. CDR3: CASSLAGHQNTGELSW. CDR3 DNA: TGCGCCAGCAGCTTGGCCGGCCACCAGAACACCGGGGAGCTGTCTTGG. Looking up the rest from reference TRBV5-1 and TRBJ2-2 gives the full variable domain: KAGVTQTPRYLIKTRGQQVTLSCSPISGHRSVSWYQQTPGQGLQFLFEYFSETQRNKGNFPGRFSGRQFSNSRSEMNVSTLELGDSALYLCASSLAGHQNTGELSWGEGSRLTVL.

This clonotype was counted ten times or more. The chain employs TRBV29-1 and TRBJ1-1, with 9 bases matching TRBD1. Germline CDR1 is SQVTM and CDR2 is ANQGSEA. V shed 5 bases, J shed 6 bases, and the junction held 4 bases outside the gene matches. CDR3 size: 12 residues. The DNA for the CDR3 is TGCAGCGTTCAGGGACAGGGCCCTGAAGCTTTCTTT. Encoded protein: CSVQGQGPEAFF.

The sample holds many counts of this clonotype. The chain has TRBV6-1 and TRBJ1-2, with D possibly being TRBD1 (5 bases). CDR1 and CDR2 (germline): MNHNS, SASEGT. The germline V and J ends were trimmed by 6 bases and 6 bases, with 17 bases remaining between them. CDR3 size: 14 residues. The CDR3 bases are TGTGCCAGCAGCAACGCCAGGGCGGGGGATGGCTACACCTTC. It specifies CASSNARAGDGYTF.

This clonotype was detected only a few times. The J gene is TRBJ1-2, the V gene TRBV20-1, with a weak D call TRBD1 (5 bases). The CDR3 is made up of 15 amino acids. From germline, CDR1 is DFQATT and CDR2 SNEGSKA (reference sequence). Trimming shortened V by 0 bases and J by 6 bases, and 17 bases separated the two germline ends. The CDR3 bases are TGCAGTGCTAGAGAAGGTTTGAGGGGAGGAGATGGCTACACCTTC. Translated: CSAREGLRGGDGYTF.

The chain uses TRBV12-3 or TRBV12-4 and TRBJ1-5, with D possibly being TRBD1 (6 bases). This CDR3 is 14 amino acids long. V was pared by 6 bases and J by 8 bases, with 17 bases between. CDR3 DNA sequence: TGTGCCAGCAGGGGGGACGGGACATTAGAGCCCCAGCATTTT. This codes for CASRGDGTLEPQHF.

The V and J genes are TRBV24-1 and TRBJ2-2; D remains unclear. The CDR3 has 12 amino acids. Germline CDR1 KGHDR, CDR2 SFDVKD. V was clipped by 7 bases and J by 6 bases, with 8 bases between them. In nucleotides, the CDR3 is TGTGCCACCAGGGATCGTCCCGGGGAGCTGTTTTTT. Its translation is CATRDRPGELFF.

The rearrangement joins TRBV5-1 to TRBJ1-6; unclear D gene. The germline V and J ends were trimmed by 0 bases and 3 bases, with 7 bases remaining between them. CDR1 is SGHRS, CDR2 YFSETQ, per germline. The CDR3 consists of 15 residues. The CDR3 DNA reads as TGCGCCAGCAGCTTGGTAACGGGCTATAATTCACCCCTCCACTTT. It encodes CASSLVTGYNSPLHF.

J is TRBJ1-2 and V is TRBV15, with D possibly being TRBD1 (6 bases). V shed 0 bases and J shed 8 bases, with 13 bases lying between them. CDR1 is LNHNV, CDR2 YYDKDF, per germline (reference sequence). The CDR3 covers 14 residues. This CDR3 is CATSREGGLGGYTF. In DNA form, the CDR3 reads TGTGCCACCAGCAGAGAGGGGGGGCTAGGGGGCTACACCTTC.

CDR3 protein: CSGHRDPAPGYTF. The CDR3 bases are TGCAGCGGCCACAGGGACCCTGCTCCTGGCTACACCTTC. This chain links TRBV29-1 with TRBJ1-2, with a possible D match to TRBD1 (6 bases). V dropped 7 bases and J dropped 7 bases, with 19 bases sitting between them. This CDR3 contains 13 residues. From germline, CDR1 is SQVTM and CDR2 ANQGSEA. The full variable domain, completed using reference TRBV29-1 and TRBJ1-2, is SAVISQKPSRDICQRGTSLTIQCQVDSQVTMMFWYRQQPGQSLTLIATANQGSEATYESGFVIDKFPISRPNLTFSTLTVSNMSPEDSSIYLCSGHRDPAPGYTFGSGTRLTVV.

The chain has TRBV5-1 and TRBJ1-4; tentatively, D is TRBD1 (6 bases). There are 15 residues in the CDR3. Germline lookup yields CDR1 SGHRS and CDR2 YFSETQ. V gave up 1 base and J gave up 7 bases, with 14 bases separating them. DNA of the CDR3: TGCGCCAGCAGCTTGCAGAGGGGGTCGGTTGAAAAACTGTTTTTT. This sequence encodes CASSLQRGSVEKLFF.

The chain is built from TRBV7-8 and TRBJ2-7, with 8 bases that match TRBD1. There are 13 residues in the CDR3. Germline CDR1 reads SGHVS; CDR2 reads FQNEAQ. V shed 3 bases and J 7 bases; nucleotides not matched to a gene: 5. CDR3 DNA sequence: TGTGCCAGCAGCTTGACAGGGGCAGGGGAGCAGTACTTC. Translated: CASSLTGAGEQYF.

The chain uses TRBV2 and TRBJ1-5, with 8 bases identical to TRBD1. Germline trimming cut 2 bases from V and 5 bases from J; bases unmatched to any gene: 14. CDR3 length equals 18 residues. The germline V gene has CDR1 SNHLY and CDR2 FYNNEI. The CDR3: CASSEFFAGQGIDQPQHF. The CDR3 DNA follows: TGTGCCAGCAGTGAATTTTTCGCCGGACAGGGTATCGATCAGCCCCAGCATTTT.

J is TRBJ1-1 and V is TRBV29-1; the D is unclear. Per the germline V gene, CDR1 is SQVTM and CDR2 is ANQGSEA. The V end was cut by 8 bases, the J end by 1 base, with 8 bases between. The CDR3 has 11 amino acids. CDR3 amino acids: CSRRGNTEAFF. For the CDR3, the DNA is TGCAGCCGTCGGGGGAACACTGAAGCTTTCTTT.

V gene TRBV15 combines with J gene TRBJ2-1, with D perhaps TRBD1 (6 bases). Between the trimmed V and J ends, which lost 4 bases and 8 bases, there was a span of 21 bases. The CDR3 consists of 16 residues. From germline, CDR1 is LNHNV and CDR2 YYDKDF (reference sequence). CDR3 bases: TGTGCCACCAGCAAGAACAGGGTCGGAGAGTCGGATGAGCAGTTCTTC. Its protein is CATSKNRVGESDEQFF.

In regard to this clonotype: A read error is possible here, since a much larger clone lies one base away. This chain connects TRBV6-1 to TRBJ2-5, with D unresolved. Germline lookup yields CDR1 MNHNS and CDR2 SASEGT. CDR3 size: 12 residues. The CDR3 reads CASNWVQGTQYF. As DNA, the CDR3 is TGTGCCAGCAACTGGGTCCAAGGGACCCAGTACTTC.

V is TRBV29-1 and J is TRBJ1-1; the match to TRBD1 covers 7 bases. Germline V gives CDR1 SQVTM, CDR2 ANQGSEA. The CDR3 is made up of 12 amino acids. Losses at the gene ends were 3 bases for V and 8 bases for J; bases not matched to a gene: 6. CDR3 protein: CSVEEDRQEAFF. CDR3 nucleotide sequence: TGCAGCGTTGAGGAGGACAGGCAAGAAGCTTTCTTT.

CDR3 nucleotides: TGCAGTGCAGAGCGTCCGGTACAGGGGGTTTTACACGAGCAGTACTTC. Residues: CSAERPVQGVLHEQYF. This sequence joins TRBV20-1 and TRBJ2-7, with 8 bases that match TRBD1. The trim removed 6 bases at V and 5 bases at J, leaving 18 bases unmatched. The CDR3 loop spans 16 amino acids. CDR1 and CDR2 (germline): DFQATT, SNEGSKA (reference sequence).

This clonotype turned up a few times. This chain links TRBV2 with TRBJ1-3, with D perhaps matching TRBD1 (5 bases). V was shortened by 8 bases and J by 4 bases, with 15 bases between the two germline ends. The CDR3 spans 14 residues. Per the germline V gene, CDR1 is SNHLY and CDR2 is FYNNEI. CDR3 DNA: TGTGCCAGCGCGACAGATTCCTGGGGAAACACCATATATTTT. It is translated as CASATDSWGNTIYF.

Ten or more counts support this clonotype. V and J are TRBV29-1 and TRBJ2-2; D may match TRBD1 or TRBD2 (6 bases each). The V gene's germline CDR1 is SQVTM and CDR2 ANQGSEA. V lost 5 bases to trimming and J lost 5 bases, with 18 bases between them. There are 15 residues in the CDR3. CDR3 sequence: CSVTGGGLGTGELFF. CDR3 sequence (DNA): TGCAGCGTTACCGGTGGGGGGCTGGGGACCGGGGAGCTGTTTTTT.

This clonotype was counted only a few times. The V gene is TRBV7-9, the J gene TRBJ2-7; 7 bases are a match to TRBD1. The CDR3 has 16 residues. J gave up 0 bases and V 5 bases, and 10 bases lay outside the gene matches. The V gene's germline CDR1 is SEHNR and CDR2 FQNEAQ (reference sequence). This chain's CDR3 is CASSHRDRGSSYEQYF. CDR3 DNA: TGTGCCAGCAGCCACCGGGACAGAGGATCCTCCTACGAGCAGTACTTC.

In this sample, this clonotype turned up a few times. The chain links TRBV10-3 to TRBJ2-7; 12 nucleotides line up with TRBD2. Germline values: CDR1 ENHRY, CDR2 SYGVKD. The CDR3 has 15 residues. Losses at the gene ends were 2 bases for V and 2 bases for J; bases not matched to a gene: 1. The CDR3 nucleotides are TGTGCCATCAGTGAGGGACTAGCGGGACCCTACGAGCAGTACTTC. Protein product: CAISEGLAGPYEQYF.

The chain links TRBV5-5 to TRBJ1-6, with 9 bases matching TRBD1. The V gene's germline CDR1 is SGHKS and CDR2 YYEKEE (reference sequence). The ends lost 3 bases at V and 10 bases at J; junction bases unmatched: 8. The CDR3 has 15 residues. CDR3 in amino acids: CASSSGQGSESPLHF. The CDR3 DNA reads TGTGCCAGCAGCTCCGGACAGGGGTCTGAGTCACCCCTCCACTTT.